These T cell receptor beta chains were read from a single sample in a study of radiotherapy plus CTLA-4 blockade in lung cancer. Some clones are missing from TCRdb's copy, which holds only in-frame ones; the method was immunoSEQ multiplex PCR. The sample lists 65,000 to 95,000 clones, 80% to 90% seen once, with over 35% in the top ten. Source: peripheral blood, taken from a patient treated with radiotherapy plus ipilimumab. Receptors originate from a human donor with non-small cell lung cancer that progressed on radiotherapy plus ipilimumab. CDR3s include the opening cysteine and the closing phenylalanine or tryptophan. The D gene is left open where the match is weak.

TRBJ1-4 | - | TRBV7-2 | CASSLVFAEKLFF
TRBJ2-4 | - | TRBV5-1 | CASTPHLGIQYF
TRBJ1-1 | - | TRBV10-1 | CASTPVAETNTEAFF
TRBJ2-1 | - | TRBV12-5 | CASAQRSYNEQFF
TRBJ2-7 | - | TRBV27 | CASSLRTRQTYEQYF
TRBJ2-1 | - | TRBV28 | CASSYAQGSNEQFF
TRBJ2-7 | TRBD1 | TRBV6-1 | CASTWGQGAYEQYF
TRBJ2-3 | - | TRBV6-5 | CASSWGPYGADTQYF
TRBJ1-2 | - | TRBV6-1 | CASSEGYGVDGYTF
TRBJ1-2 | - | TRBV15 | CATSREGASSYGYTF
TRBJ2-5 | - | TRBV5-1 | CASSLGGKQETQYF
TRBJ1-5 | - | TRBV15 | CATRQVNQPQHF
TRBJ2-3 | - | TRBV11-2 | CASDDTGIGTDTQYF
TRBJ2-1 | TRBD2 | TRBV5-1 | CASSSGTSGNNEQFF
TRBJ1-4 | TRBD1 | TRBV6-1 | CASTQGASEKLFF
TRBJ2-5 | TRBD1 | TRBV6-1 | CATEDRVAETQYF
TRBJ2-2 | - | TRBV5-4 | CASSFDLRGASGELFF
TRBJ2-5 | TRBD1 | TRBV10-3 | CAIRGTGGEETQYF
TRBJ1-1 | - | TRBV27 | CASSPSGGEAFF
TRBJ1-1 | - | TRBV6-5 | CASSYSGGGTEAFF
TRBJ2-1 | - | TRBV18 | CASSQDRSSYNEQFF
TRBJ1-4 | - | TRBV5-1 | CASSLSGARGEKLFF
TRBJ1-3 | - | TRBV30 | CAWTKGFGNTIYF
TRBJ2-1 | - | TRBV15 | CATSRGVDEQFF
TRBJ2-7 | TRBD1 | TRBV6-5 | CASTPPGQGSYEQYF
TRBJ2-1 | TRBD2 | TRBV7-3 | CASSKGLAGDGNEQFF
TRBJ1-1 | - | TRBV7-8 | CASSYKNTEAFF
TRBJ2-3 | - | TRBV28 | CASSLPRESTDTQYF
TRBJ2-7 | TRBD1 | TRBV9 | CASSVTGGLAYEQYF
TRBJ1-2 | - | TRBV9 | CASGPVNYGYTF
TRBJ1-5 | - | TRBV2 | CASSEAGGVNQPQHF
TRBJ1-1 | - | TRBV28 | CASSLQFMNTEAFF
TRBJ1-2 | - | TRBV12-5 | CASGFRDTYGYTF
TRBJ2-7 | TRBD2 | TRBV28 | CASSLFGGGVDEQYF
TRBJ2-6 | TRBD1 | TRBV29-1 | CSVDGGTGALSGANVLTF
TRBJ1-1 | - | TRBV6-6 | CASSFLPTGDTEAFF
TRBJ1-2 | TRBD1 | TRBV7-9 | CASSFKLTGENYGYTF
TRBJ2-5 | TRBD2 | TRBV28 | CASSSYSSGRVETQYF
TRBJ1-4 | TRBD1 | TRBV5-6 | CASSATGGLTNEKLFF